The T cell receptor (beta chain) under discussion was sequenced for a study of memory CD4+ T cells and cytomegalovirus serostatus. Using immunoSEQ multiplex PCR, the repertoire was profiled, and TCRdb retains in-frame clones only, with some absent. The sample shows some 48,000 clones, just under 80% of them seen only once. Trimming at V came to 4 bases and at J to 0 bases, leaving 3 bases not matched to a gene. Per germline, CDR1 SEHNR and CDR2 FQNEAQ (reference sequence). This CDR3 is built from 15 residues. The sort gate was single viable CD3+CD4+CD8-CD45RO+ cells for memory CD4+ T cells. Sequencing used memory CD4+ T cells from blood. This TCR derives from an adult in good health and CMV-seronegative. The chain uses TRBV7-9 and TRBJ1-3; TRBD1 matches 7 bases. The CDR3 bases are TGTGCCAGCAGCTCGGGACAGCTCTCTGGAAACACCATATATTTT. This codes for CASSSGQLSGNTIYF.